This T cell receptor (beta chain) comes out of a study of cytomegalovirus exposure and HLA in healthy donors. At the level of the study: The same platform used for the roughly 650 first-cohort repertoires was also used for the 120 or so validation repertoires, as a later analysis reported. Study-wide results and caveats: Reportedly, cytomegalovirus status was diagnosed with high sensitivity and specificity. Among TCR sequences, most were rare, though some public TCRs appeared in many donors. TCR clusters originating in the first cohort tended to co-occur in the 120 validation repertoires, according to a later analysis.

This clone was detected ten times or more. Its antigen is unidentified. Trimming stripped 5 bases from V and 3 bases from J, with 20 bases between. The germline V gene encodes CDR1 SEHNR and CDR2 FQNEAQ (reference sequence). The CDR3 contains 17 residues. Produced via immunoSEQ multiplex PCR; TCRdb's table is partial and in-frame only. Here the sample spans under 200,000 clones, about three quarters being singletons. The material sequenced was PBMCs. This rearrangement joins TRBV7-9 to TRBJ1-3; the D gene is possibly TRBD1 (6 bases). This TCR derives from a woman aged 25 to 39 in good health and CMV-seronegative. CDR3 residues: CASSRRDGTLYGNTIYF. CDR3 bases: TGTGCCAGCAGCCGAAGGGATGGGACACTTTATGGAAACACCATATATTTT.